A selection of T cell receptor beta chains follows, all from one sample in a study of monozygotic twins with inflammatory bowel disease. TCRdb reprocessed the 5' RACE reads and stores each CDR3 protein as one record, lacking DNA. There are about 210,000 distinct CDR3 sequences in the sample, with roughly 8% held by the top ten. Sequenced sample: blood. The receptors originated from a human donor with ulcerative colitis or Crohn's disease, or a healthy co-twin of an affected twin (not recorded which). CDR3s include the opening cysteine and the closing phenylalanine or tryptophan.

v_gene,j_gene,CDR3aa
TRBV7-9,TRBJ2-3,CASSPSKGQVTDTQYF
TRBV5-1,TRBJ2-2,CASSWTDYTGELFF
TRBV7-2,TRBJ1-1,CASSHGTSGQAFF
TRBV9,TRBJ2-5,CASSVDWGQETQYF
TRBV27,TRBJ1-1,CASSPGTSNTEAFF
TRBV10-3,TRBJ2-5,CAISESPRERETQYF
TRBV27,TRBJ1-6,CASSPLAGTGNNSPLHF
TRBV7-2,TRBJ2-5,CASSPRGQNQETQYF
TRBV12-3/TRBV12-4,TRBJ2-2,CASSLQGTYTGELFF
TRBV10-3,TRBJ1-5,CAISGSTGPQHF
TRBV4-1,TRBJ1-1,CASSHLGQGVNTEAFF
TRBV7-9,TRBJ1-1,CASSLAQTPSSDTEAFF
TRBV6-5,TRBJ2-7,CASSQTGSDEQYF
TRBV4-1,TRBJ1-6,CASSRAGTANNSPLHF
TRBV3-1,TRBJ2-1,CASSQDRRSGGAGYNEQFF
TRBV6-1,TRBJ2-3,CASSPTSGGALDTQYF
TRBV27,TRBJ2-2,CASSFSPDGAGELFF
TRBV12-3/TRBV12-4,TRBJ2-3,CASSFGLPTDTQYF
TRBV5-1,TRBJ1-4,CASSLETGDEKLFF
TRBV7-3,TRBJ2-7,CASSATPGYEQYF
TRBV19,TRBJ1-5,CASSGTVLSTQHF
TRBV5-1,TRBJ2-1,CASSLMGANEQFF
TRBV7-9,TRBJ2-5,CASRSQETQYF
TRBV5-1,TRBJ1-1,CAGSQQGALNTEAFF
TRBV3-1,TRBJ2-1,CASSHTAGNEQFF